Following are 10 T cell receptor beta chains from one sample sequenced in a study of T cell repertoires in cytomegalovirus infection. A single record per CDR3 protein comes from TCRdb applying MiXCR to the reads. The data hold hundreds of thousands of distinct CDR3 sequences, with 17% observed a single time. Sequencing was performed on PBMCs. Receptor source: a human donor in good health (CMV status not recorded). Some clones in this sample may be carry-over from other donors' samples.

The table lists this clonotype with many counts. V gene TRBV7-9 combines with J gene TRBJ1-2; D is unresolved. Germline V gene lookup returns CDR1 SEHNR and CDR2 FQNEAQ (reference sequence). V lost 2 bases and J lost 4, with 14 bases in between. This CDR3 has 15 amino acids. The CDR3 loop reads CASSLKGVGIYGYTF. In nucleotides, the CDR3 is TGTGCCAGCAGCTTAAAGGGAGTGGGGATCTATGGCTACACCTTC.

In its sample, this clonotype was seen a few times. The V and J genes are TRBV4-1 and TRBJ1-1; no firm D call. The V end lost 0 bases, the J end lost 5 bases, and 10 bases lay between the germline ends. Germline-derived CDR1 and CDR2 are MGHRA and YSYEKL. The CDR3 consists of 14 residues. This CDR3 is CASSQESRRTEAFF. The CDR3 region has the DNA TGCGCCAGCAGCCAAGAAAGTCGGAGGACTGAAGCTTTCTTT.

This clonotype showed up many times. The chain links TRBV7-2 to TRBJ1-5; maybe TRBD1 (6 bases). The ends were cut back, 1 base at V and 1 base at J, with 14 bases in the middle. In germline, CDR1 is SGHTA, CDR2 FQGNSA. The CDR3 sequence is 17 residues long. The CDR3 reads CASSLGTRQGSNQPQHF. As DNA, the CDR3 is TGTGCCAGCAGCTTAGGCACCCGGCAGGGGAGCAATCAGCCCCAGCATTTT. The variable domain in full, with the rest retrieved from reference TRBV7-2 and TRBJ1-5, is GAGVSQSPSNKVTEKGKDVELRCDPISGHTALYWYRQSLGQGLEFLIYFQGNSAPDKSGLPSDRFSAERTGGSVSTLTIQRTQQEDSAVYLCASSLGTRQGSNQPQHFGDGTRLSIL.

A note on this clonotype: Being one base from a much bigger clone, this may be a read error. This rearrangement joins TRBV7-2 to TRBJ2-7; D may be TRBD2 (6 bases). This CDR3 region has 15 residues. V dropped 7 bases and J dropped 2 bases, with 18 bases sitting between them. Germline-derived CDR1 and CDR2 are SGHTA and FQGNSA. The CDR3 is CASTDGSRGTYEQYF. In DNA form, the CDR3 reads TGTGCCAGCACCGACGGAAGCCGGGGGACCTACGAGCAGTACTTC.

The chain carries TRBV7-6 and TRBJ1-1, with TRBD1 identical over 9 bases. CDR1 and CDR2 (germline): SGHVS, FNYEAQ. Losses at the gene ends were 5 bases for V and 1 base for J; bases not matched to a gene: 5. This CDR3 is built from 15 residues. DNA for the CDR3: TGTGCCAGCAGCGTCGGGACAGGGTGGAACACTGAAGCTTTCTTT. This encodes CASSVGTGWNTEAFF.

This clonotype was detected many times. This chain uses TRBV28 with TRBJ2-7; D might be TRBD1 or TRBD2, each matching 5 bases. CDR3 length: 13 amino acids. In germline, CDR1 is MDHEN, CDR2 SYDVKM. V lost 6 bases and J lost 2, with 11 bases in between. The CDR3 bases are TGTGCCAGCAGGCCGGGGCCGCCCTACGAGCAGTACTTC. It encodes CASRPGPPYEQYF.

V gene TRBV2 combines with J gene TRBJ1-4; the match to TRBD1 covers 7 bases. The trim removed 4 bases at V and 0 bases at J, leaving 2 bases unmatched. The length of the CDR3 is 15 residues. Germline V CDR1 and CDR2: SNHLY, FYNNEI. The DNA for the CDR3 is TGTGCCAGCAGTGCAGGGGGAACAACTAATGAAAAACTGTTTTTT. Translating gives CASSAGGTTNEKLFF.

This clonotype has more than one count but fewer than ten. The chain is built from TRBV20-1 and TRBJ1-3; D might be TRBD1 (5 bases). With 6 bases removed from V and 0 bases from J, the gap between germline ends came to 9 bases. CDR3 length: 13 amino acids. The germline CDR1 and CDR2 sequences are DFQATT and SNEGSKA (reference sequence). In nucleotides, the CDR3 is TGCAGTGCGCAGGACACCTCTGGAAACACCATATATTTT. This gives the protein CSAQDTSGNTIYF.

V gene TRBV20-1 combines with J gene TRBJ2-3, with D maybe TRBD2 (6 bases). The CDR3 is made up of 16 amino acids. Germline V CDR1 and CDR2: DFQATT, SNEGSKA (reference sequence). Trimming took 0 bases from V and 5 from J, leaving 18 bases between them. The CDR3 reads CSARDRESARIDTQYF. The CDR3 nucleotides read TGCAGTGCTAGAGATCGGGAGTCCGCACGGATAGATACGCAGTATTTT.

There are many counts of this clonotype. CDR3 loop: CASRIITDTQYF. In nucleotides, the CDR3 is TGTGCCAGCAGGATCATTACAGATACGCAGTATTTT. This chain links TRBV7-2 with TRBJ2-3; no definite D call. This CDR3 has 12 residues. CDR1 is SGHTA, CDR2 FQGNSA, per germline. V was clipped by 6 bases and J by 3 bases, with 7 bases between them. The full variable domain, completed using reference TRBV7-2 and TRBJ2-3, is GAGVSQSPSNKVTEKGKDVELRCDPISGHTALYWYRQSLGQGLEFLIYFQGNSAPDKSGLPSDRFSAERTGGSVSTLTIQRTQQEDSAVYLCASRIITDTQYFGPGTRLTVL.